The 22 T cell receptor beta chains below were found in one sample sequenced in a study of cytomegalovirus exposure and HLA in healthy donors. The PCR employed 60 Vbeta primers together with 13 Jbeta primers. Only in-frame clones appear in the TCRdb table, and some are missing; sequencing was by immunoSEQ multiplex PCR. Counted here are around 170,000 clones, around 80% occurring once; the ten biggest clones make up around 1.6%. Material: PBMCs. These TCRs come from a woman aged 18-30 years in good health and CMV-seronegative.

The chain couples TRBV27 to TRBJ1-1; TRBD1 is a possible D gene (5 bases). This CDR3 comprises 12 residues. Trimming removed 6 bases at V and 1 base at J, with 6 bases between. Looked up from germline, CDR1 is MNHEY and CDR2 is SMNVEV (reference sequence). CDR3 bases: TGTGCCAGCAGGCAGGGGAACACTGAAGCTTTCTTT. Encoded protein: CASRQGNTEAFF.

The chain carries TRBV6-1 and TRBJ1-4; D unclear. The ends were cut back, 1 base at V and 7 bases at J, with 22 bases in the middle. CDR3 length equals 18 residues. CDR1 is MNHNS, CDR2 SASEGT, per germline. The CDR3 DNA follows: TGTGCCAGCAGTGAAGAGGCAGTGACTACGGATGGTTTTGAAAAACTGTTTTTT. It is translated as CASSEEAVTTDGFEKLFF.

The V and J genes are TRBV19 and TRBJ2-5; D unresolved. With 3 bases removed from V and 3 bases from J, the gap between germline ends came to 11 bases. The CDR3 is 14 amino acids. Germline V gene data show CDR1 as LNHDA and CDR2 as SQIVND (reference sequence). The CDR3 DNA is TGTGCCAGTAGTATTTGGGCAGACGAAGAGACCCAGTACTTC. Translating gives CASSIWADEETQYF. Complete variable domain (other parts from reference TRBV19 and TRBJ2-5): DGGITQSPKYLFRKEGQNVTLSCEQNLNHDAMYWYRQDPGQGLRLIYYSQIVNDFQKGDIAEGYSVSREKKESFPLTVTSAQKNPTAFYLCASSIWADEETQYFGPGTRLLVL.

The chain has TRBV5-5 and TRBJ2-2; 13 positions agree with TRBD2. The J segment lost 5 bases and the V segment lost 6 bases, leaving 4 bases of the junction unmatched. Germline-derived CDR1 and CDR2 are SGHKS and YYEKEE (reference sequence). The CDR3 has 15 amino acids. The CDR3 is CASNLLAGGTGELFF. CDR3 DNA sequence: TGTGCCAGCAACCTACTAGCGGGGGGGACCGGGGAGCTGTTTTTT.

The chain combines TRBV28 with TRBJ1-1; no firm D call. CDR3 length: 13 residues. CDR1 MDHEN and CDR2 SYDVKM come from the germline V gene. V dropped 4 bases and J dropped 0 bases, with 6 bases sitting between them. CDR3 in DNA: TGTGCCAGCAGTTACAGCATGAACACTGAAGCTTTCTTT. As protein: CASSYSMNTEAFF.

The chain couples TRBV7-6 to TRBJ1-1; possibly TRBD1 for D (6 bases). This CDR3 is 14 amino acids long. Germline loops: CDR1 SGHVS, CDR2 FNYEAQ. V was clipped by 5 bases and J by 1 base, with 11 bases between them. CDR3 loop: CASSPPGQNTEAFF. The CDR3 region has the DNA TGTGCCAGCAGCCCGCCGGGACAGAACACTGAAGCTTTCTTT.

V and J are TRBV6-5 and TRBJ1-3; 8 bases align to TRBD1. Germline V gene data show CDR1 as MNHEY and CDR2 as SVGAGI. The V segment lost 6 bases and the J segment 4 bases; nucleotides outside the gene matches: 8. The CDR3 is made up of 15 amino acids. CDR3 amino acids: CASRTPGGAGNTIYF. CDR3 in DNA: TGTGCCAGCAGAACTCCAGGGGGCGCCGGAAACACCATATATTTT.

The CDR3 DNA sequence: TGTGCCAGCAGCTTCCGGGGAGGCACTGAAGCTTTCTTT. Its protein product is CASSFRGGTEAFF. The chain combines TRBV5-6 with TRBJ1-1, with no clear D. Trimming pared 2 bases from V and 4 bases from J, leaving 9 bases between. CDR1 and CDR2 from the germline V gene are SGHDT and YYEEEE. The CDR3 runs to 13 residues.

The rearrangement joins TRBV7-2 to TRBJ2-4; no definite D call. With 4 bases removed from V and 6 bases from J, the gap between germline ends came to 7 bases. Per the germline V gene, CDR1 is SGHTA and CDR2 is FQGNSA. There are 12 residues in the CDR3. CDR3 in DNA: TGTGCCAGCAGCTACCCGGGAAACATTCAGTACTTC. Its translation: CASSYPGNIQYF.

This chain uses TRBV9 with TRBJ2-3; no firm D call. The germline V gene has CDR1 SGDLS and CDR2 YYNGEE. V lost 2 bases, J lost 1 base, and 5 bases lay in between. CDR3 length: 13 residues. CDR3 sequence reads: CASSVYGTDTQYF. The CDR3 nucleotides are TGTGCCAGCAGCGTTTATGGCACAGATACGCAGTATTTT.

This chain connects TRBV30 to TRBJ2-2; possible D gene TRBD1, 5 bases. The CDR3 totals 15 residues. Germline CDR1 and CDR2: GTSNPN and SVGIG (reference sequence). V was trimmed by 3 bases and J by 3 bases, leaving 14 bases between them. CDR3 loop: CAWSDRARDTGELFF. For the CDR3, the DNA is TGTGCCTGGAGCGATAGGGCCAGGGACACCGGGGAGCTGTTTTTT. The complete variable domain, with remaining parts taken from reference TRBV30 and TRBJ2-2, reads SQTIHQWPATLVQPVGSPLSLECTVEGTSNPNLYWYRQAAGRGLQLLFYSVGIGQISSEVPQNLSASRPQDRQFILSSKKLLLSDSGFYLCAWSDRARDTGELFFGEGSRLTVL.

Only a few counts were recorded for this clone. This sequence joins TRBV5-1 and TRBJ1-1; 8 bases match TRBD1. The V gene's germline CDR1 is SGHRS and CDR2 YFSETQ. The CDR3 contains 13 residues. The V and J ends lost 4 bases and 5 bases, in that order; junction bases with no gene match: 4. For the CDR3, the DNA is TGCGCCAGCAGCGGAAACAGGGGGACTGAAGCTTTCTTT. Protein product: CASSGNRGTEAFF.

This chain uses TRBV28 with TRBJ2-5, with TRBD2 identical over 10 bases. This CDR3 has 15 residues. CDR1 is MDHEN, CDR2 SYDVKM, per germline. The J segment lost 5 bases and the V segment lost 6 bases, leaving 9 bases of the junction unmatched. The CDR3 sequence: CASSLSGGATETQYF. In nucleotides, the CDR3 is TGTGCCAGCAGCCTCAGCGGGGGGGCCACGGAGACCCAGTACTTC.

DNA of the CDR3: TGTGCCAGCAGGGCCACTAGCGGGGGGGAGTTCTTC. Translated, it gives CASRATSGGEFF. J is TRBJ2-1 and V is TRBV27; 13 positions agree with TRBD2. V shed 6 bases, J shed 14 bases, and the junction held 4 bases outside the gene matches. Germline V gene data show CDR1 as MNHEY and CDR2 as SMNVEV (reference sequence). The CDR3 loop spans 12 amino acids.

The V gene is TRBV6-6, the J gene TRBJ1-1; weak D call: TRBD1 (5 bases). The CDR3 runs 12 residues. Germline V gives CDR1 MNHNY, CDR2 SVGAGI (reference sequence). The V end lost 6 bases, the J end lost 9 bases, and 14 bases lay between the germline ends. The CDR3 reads CASSEGVAKAFF. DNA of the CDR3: TGTGCCAGCAGCGAAGGGGTGGCTAAAGCTTTCTTT.

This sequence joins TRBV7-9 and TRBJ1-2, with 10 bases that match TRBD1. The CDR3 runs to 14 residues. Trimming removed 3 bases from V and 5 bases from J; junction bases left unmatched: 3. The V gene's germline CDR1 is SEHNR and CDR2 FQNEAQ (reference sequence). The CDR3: CASSLGTGAYGYTF. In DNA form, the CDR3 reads TGTGCCAGCAGCTTGGGGACAGGGGCGTATGGCTACACCTTC.

The chain's CDR3 is CSVTGQGRNQPQHF. The CDR3 DNA is TGCAGCGTTACAGGACAGGGAAGGAATCAGCCCCAGCATTTT. The rearrangement uses TRBV29-1 and TRBJ1-5, with 8 bases matching TRBD1. This CDR3 is built from 14 residues. J was trimmed by 4 bases and V by 5 bases; bases with no gene match: 7. Per germline, CDR1 SQVTM and CDR2 ANQGSEA.

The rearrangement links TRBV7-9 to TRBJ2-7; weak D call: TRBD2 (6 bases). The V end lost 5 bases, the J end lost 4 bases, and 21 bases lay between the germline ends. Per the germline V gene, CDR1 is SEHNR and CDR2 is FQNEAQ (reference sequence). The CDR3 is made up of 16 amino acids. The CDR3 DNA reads TGTGCCAGCAGCCCCGCCCCTAAGGGGAGGCTGTACGAGCAGTACTTC. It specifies CASSPAPKGRLYEQYF.

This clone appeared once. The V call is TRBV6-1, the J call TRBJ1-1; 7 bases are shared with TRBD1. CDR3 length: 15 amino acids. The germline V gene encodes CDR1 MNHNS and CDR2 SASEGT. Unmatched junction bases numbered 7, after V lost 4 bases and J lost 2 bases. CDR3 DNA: TGTGCCAGCAGTGTAGACAGGGCTTCTAACACTGAAGCTTTCTTT. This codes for CASSVDRASNTEAFF.

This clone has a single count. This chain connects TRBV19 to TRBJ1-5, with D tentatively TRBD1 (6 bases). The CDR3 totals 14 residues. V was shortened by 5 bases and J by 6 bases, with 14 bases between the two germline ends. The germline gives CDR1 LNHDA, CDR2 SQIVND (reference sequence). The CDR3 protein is CASSDPGHSQPQHF. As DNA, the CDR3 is TGTGCCAGTAGTGACCCGGGACATAGTCAGCCCCAGCATTTT.

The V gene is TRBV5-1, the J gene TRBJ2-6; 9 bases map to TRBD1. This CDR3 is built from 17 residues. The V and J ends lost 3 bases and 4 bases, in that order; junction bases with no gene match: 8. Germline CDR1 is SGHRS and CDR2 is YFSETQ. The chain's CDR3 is CASSSTDRGRGANVLTF. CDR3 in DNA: TGCGCCAGCAGCTCCACGGACAGGGGACGGGGGGCCAACGTCCTGACTTTC.

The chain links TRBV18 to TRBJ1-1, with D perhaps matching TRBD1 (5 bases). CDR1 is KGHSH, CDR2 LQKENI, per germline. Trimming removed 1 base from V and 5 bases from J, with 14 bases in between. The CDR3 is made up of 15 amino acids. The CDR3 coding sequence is TGTGCCAGCTCACCACGTCGCAGGGTCGATACTGAAGCTTTCTTT. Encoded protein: CASSPRRRVDTEAFF.